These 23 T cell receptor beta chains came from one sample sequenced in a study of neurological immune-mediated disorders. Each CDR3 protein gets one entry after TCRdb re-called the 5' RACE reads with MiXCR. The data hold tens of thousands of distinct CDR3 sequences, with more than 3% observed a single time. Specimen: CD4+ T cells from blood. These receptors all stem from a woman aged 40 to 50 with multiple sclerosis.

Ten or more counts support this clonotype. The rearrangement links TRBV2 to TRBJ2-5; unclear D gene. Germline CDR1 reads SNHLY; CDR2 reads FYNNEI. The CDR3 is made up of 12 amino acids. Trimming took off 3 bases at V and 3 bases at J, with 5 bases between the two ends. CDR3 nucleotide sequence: TGTGCCAGCAGTGAGGGTGAAGAGACCCAGTACTTC. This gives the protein CASSEGEETQYF.

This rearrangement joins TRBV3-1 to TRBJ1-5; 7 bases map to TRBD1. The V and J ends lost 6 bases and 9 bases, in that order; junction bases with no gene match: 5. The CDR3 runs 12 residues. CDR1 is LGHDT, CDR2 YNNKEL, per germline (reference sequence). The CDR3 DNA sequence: TGTGCCAGCAGTCTTAACAGGGGGCCCCAGCATTTT. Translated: CASSLNRGPQHF.

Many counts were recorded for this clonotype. This chain's CDR3 is CASSLWEYGNSPLHF. CDR3 in DNA: TGTGCCAGCAGTTTGTGGGAATATGGGAATTCACCCCTCCACTTT. The rearrangement uses TRBV6-5 and TRBJ1-6; D is unresolved. V was pared by 4 bases and J by 7 bases, with 14 bases between. Germline-derived CDR1 and CDR2 are MNHEY and SVGAGI. The CDR3 is made up of 15 amino acids.

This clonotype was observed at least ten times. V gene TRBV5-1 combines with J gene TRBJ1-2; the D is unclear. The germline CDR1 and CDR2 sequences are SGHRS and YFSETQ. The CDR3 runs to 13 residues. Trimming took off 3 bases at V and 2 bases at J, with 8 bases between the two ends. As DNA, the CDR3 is TGCGCCAGCAGCTACACAGAAAACTATGGCTACACCTTC. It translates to CASSYTENYGYTF. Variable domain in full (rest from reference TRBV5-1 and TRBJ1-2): KAGVTQTPRYLIKTRGQQVTLSCSPISGHRSVSWYQQTPGQGLQFLFEYFSETQRNKGNFPGRFSGRQFSNSRSEMNVSTLELGDSALYLCASSYTENYGYTFGSGTRLTVV.

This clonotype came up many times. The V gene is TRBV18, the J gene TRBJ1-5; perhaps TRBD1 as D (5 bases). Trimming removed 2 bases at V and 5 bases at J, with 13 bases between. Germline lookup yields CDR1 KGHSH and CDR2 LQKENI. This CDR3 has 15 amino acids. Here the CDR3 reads CASSPTGTWDQPQHF. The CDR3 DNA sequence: TGTGCCAGCTCACCAACCGGGACTTGGGATCAGCCCCAGCATTTT.

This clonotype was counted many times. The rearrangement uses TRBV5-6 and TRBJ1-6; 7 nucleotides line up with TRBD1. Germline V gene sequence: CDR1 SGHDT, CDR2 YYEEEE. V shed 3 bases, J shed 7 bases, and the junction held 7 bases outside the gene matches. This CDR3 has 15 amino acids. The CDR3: CASSWMGQRNSPLHF. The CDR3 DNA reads TGTGCCAGCAGCTGGATGGGACAGAGAAATTCACCCCTCCACTTT.

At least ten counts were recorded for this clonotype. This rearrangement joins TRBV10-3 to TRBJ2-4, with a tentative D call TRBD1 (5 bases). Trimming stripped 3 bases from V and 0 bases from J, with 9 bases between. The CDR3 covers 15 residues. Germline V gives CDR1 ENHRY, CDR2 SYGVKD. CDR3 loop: CAISEGVLAKNIQYF. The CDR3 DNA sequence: TGTGCCATCAGTGAAGGGGTACTAGCCAAAAACATTCAGTACTTC.

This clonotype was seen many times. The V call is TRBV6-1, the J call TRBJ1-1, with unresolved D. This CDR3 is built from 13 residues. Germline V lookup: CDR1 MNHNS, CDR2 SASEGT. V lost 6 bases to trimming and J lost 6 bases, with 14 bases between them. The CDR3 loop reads CASRIAPEAEAFF. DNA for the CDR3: TGTGCCAGCAGGATTGCCCCCGAAGCTGAAGCTTTCTTT.

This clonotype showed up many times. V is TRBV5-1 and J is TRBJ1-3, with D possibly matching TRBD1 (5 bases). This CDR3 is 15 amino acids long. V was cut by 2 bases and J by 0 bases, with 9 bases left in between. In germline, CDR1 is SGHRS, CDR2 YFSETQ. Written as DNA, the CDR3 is TGCGCCAGCAGCTTAGGGACCTTCTCTGGAAACACCATATATTTT. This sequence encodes CASSLGTFSGNTIYF.

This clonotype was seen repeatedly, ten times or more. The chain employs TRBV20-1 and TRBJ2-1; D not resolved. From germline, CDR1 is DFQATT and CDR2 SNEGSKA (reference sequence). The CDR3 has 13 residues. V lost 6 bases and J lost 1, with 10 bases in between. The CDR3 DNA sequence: TGCAGTGCCCTGACTGAGTCCTACAATGAGCAGTTCTTC. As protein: CSALTESYNEQFF.

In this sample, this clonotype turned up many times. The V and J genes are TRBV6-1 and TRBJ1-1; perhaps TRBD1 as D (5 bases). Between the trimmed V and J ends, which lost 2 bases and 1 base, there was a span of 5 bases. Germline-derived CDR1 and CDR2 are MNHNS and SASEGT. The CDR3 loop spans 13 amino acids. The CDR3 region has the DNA TGTGCCAGCAGTGAAAGGGGGAACACTGAAGCTTTCTTT. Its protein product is CASSERGNTEAFF.

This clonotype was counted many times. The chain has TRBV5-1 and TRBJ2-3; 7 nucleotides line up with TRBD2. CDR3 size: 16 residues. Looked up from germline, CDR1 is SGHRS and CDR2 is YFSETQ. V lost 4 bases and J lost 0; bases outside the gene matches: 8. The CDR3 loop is CASSLPRGTSTDTQYF. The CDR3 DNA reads TGCGCCAGCAGCCTACCGCGGGGGACTAGCACAGATACGCAGTATTTT. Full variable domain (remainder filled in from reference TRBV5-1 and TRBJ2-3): KAGVTQTPRYLIKTRGQQVTLSCSPISGHRSVSWYQQTPGQGLQFLFEYFSETQRNKGNFPGRFSGRQFSNSRSEMNVSTLELGDSALYLCASSLPRGTSTDTQYFGPGTRLTVL.

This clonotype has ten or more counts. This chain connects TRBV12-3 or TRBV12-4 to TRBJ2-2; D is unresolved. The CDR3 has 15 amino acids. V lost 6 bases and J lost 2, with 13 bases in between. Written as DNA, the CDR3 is TGTGCCAGCAGGACCCTTTGGGGAAACACCGGGGAGCTGTTTTTT. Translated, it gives CASRTLWGNTGELFF.

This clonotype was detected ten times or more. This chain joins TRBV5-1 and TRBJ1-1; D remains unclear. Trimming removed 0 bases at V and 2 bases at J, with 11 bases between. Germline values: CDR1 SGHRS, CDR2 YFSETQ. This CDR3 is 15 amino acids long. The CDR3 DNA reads TGCGCCAGCAGCTTGGGTTTCGGCGGAAACACTGAAGCTTTCTTT. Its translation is CASSLGFGGNTEAFF.

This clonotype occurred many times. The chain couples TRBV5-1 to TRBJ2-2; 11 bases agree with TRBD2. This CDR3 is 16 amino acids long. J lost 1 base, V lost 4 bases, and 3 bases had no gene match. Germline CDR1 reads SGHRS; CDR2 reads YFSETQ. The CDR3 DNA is TGCGCCAGCAGCCCGGGACTAGCGGAGAACACCGGGGAGCTGTTTTTT. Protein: CASSPGLAENTGELFF.

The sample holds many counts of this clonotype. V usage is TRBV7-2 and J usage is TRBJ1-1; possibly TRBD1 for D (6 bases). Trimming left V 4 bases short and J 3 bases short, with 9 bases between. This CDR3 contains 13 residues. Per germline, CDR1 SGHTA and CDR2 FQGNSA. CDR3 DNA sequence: TGTGCCAGCAGCTACAACAGGGACACTGAAGCTTTCTTT. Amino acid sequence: CASSYNRDTEAFF.

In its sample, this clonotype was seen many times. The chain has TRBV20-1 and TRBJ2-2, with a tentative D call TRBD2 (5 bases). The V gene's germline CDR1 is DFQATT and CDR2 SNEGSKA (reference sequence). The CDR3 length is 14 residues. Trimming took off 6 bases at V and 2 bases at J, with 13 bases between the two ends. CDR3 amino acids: CSAPSGLNTGELFF. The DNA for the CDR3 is TGCAGTGCCCCCTCCGGACTCAACACCGGGGAGCTGTTTTTT.

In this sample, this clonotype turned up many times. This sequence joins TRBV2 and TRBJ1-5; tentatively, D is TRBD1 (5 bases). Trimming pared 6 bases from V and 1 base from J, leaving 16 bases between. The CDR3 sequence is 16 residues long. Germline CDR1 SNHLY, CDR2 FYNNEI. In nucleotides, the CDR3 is TGTGCCAGCAGAGGGTCCAGGGAGGAGAGCAATCAGCCCCAGCATTTT. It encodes CASRGSREESNQPQHF.

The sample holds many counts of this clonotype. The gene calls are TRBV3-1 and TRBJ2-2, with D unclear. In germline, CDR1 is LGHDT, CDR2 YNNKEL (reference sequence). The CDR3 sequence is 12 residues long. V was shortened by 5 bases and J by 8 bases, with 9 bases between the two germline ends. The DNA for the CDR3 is TGTGCCAGCAGCTATGGGGATGGGGAGCTGTTTTTT. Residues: CASSYGDGELFF.

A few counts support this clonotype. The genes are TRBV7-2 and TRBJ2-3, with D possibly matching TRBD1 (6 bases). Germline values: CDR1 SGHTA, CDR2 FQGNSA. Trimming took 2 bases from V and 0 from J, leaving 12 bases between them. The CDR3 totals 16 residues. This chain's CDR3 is CASSLLDRTSTDTQYF. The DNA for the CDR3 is TGTGCCAGCAGCTTATTAGACAGGACTAGCACAGATACGCAGTATTTT.

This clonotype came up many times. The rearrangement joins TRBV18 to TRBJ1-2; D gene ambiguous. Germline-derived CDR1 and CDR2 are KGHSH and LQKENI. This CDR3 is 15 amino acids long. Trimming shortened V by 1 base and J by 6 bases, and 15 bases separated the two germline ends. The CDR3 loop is CASSPQEGQAHGYTF. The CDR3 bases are TGTGCCAGCTCACCACAGGAAGGGCAGGCACATGGCTACACCTTC.

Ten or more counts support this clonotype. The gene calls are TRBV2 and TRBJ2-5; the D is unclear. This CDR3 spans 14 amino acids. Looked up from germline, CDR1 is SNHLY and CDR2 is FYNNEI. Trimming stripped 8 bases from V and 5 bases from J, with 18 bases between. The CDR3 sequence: CASEEKGWWETQYF. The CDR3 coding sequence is TGTGCCAGCGAGGAAAAGGGTTGGTGGGAGACCCAGTACTTC.

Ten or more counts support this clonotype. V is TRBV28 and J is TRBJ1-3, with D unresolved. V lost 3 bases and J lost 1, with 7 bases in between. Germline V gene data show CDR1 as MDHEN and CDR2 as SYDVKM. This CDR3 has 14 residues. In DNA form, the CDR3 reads TGTGCCAGCAGTTTCTGGGAATCTGGAAACACCATATATTTT. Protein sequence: CASSFWESGNTIYF.